This is a list of T cell receptor beta chains from one sample in a study of T cell clonotyping in hematopoietic cell transplantation. Sequencing used immunoSEQ multiplex PCR; TCRdb keeps in-frame clones, though not all of them. Of roughly 44,000 clones detected, around 85% appear once; the ten largest clones hold around 3%. Sequenced here: peripheral blood mononuclear cells, sampled before stem cell transplant. These TCRs come from a man aged 55 to 70 with acute myeloid leukemia. Some clones in this sample may be carry-over from other donors' samples. CDR3s leave out the opening cysteine and the closing phenylalanine or tryptophan.

J: TRBJ2-7
V: TRBV2
CDR3: ASQTGPYEQY

J: TRBJ1-1
V: TRBV5-4
CDR3: ASSRSPGTPAF

J: TRBJ2-1
V: TRBV19
CDR3: ASSTGGQAHNEQF

J: TRBJ2-7
V: TRBV7-9
CDR3: ASSLGLGYEQY

J: TRBJ2-7
V: TRBV6-5
CDR3: ASSRGVTEQY

J: TRBJ2-1
V: TRBV28
CDR3: ASSPGIKTF

J: TRBJ2-7
V: TRBV6-5
CDR3: ASSSKHRGEGEQY

J: TRBJ2-2
V: TRBV2
CDR3: ASSGRAGNTGELF

J: TRBJ2-2
V: TRBV4-3
CDR3: ASSQVSSGGWAGELF

J: TRBJ2-7
V: TRBV20-1
CDR3: SASPTREQY

J: TRBJ2-7
V: TRBV19
CDR3: ASHGGDTYEQY

J: TRBJ2-2
V: TRBV5-1
CDR3: ASSGLAGVYTGELF

J: TRBJ1-1
V: TRBV5-6
CDR3: ASSLVGRLNTEAF

J: TRBJ1-2
V: TRBV7-2
CDR3: ASSLESDPRRYGYT

J: TRBJ2-7
V: TRBV6-5
CDR3: ASNLIQGPRYEQY

J: TRBJ1-2
V: TRBV7-2
CDR3: ASSQDRNYGYT

J: TRBJ1-6
V: TRBV7-6
CDR3: ASSPNVNNSPLH

J: TRBJ1-6
V: TRBV28
CDR3: ASSQSTGQYSPLH

J: TRBJ1-6
V: TRBV19
CDR3: ASNPDRISPLH

J: TRBJ2-3
V: TRBV19
CDR3: ASSPETGLVLVGSYTQY

J: TRBJ2-5
V: TRBV30
CDR3: AWNKQGRWETQY

J: TRBJ2-5
V: TRBV11-3
CDR3: ASSLAFSENGETQY

J: TRBJ1-2
V: TRBV2
CDR3: ASSAGDGYT

J: TRBJ2-5
V: TRBV28
CDR3: ASSSLLERETQY

J: TRBJ1-4
V: TRBV9
CDR3: ASSVGGEPNEKLF